One and the same sample provided the 18 T cell receptor beta chains below, sequenced in a study of T cells in Graves' hyperthyroidism and ophthalmopathy. The source material, RNA transcripts, was used to amplify TCR beta CDR3 regions. With the HTBI primer set, the TCR CDR3 went through a first round of RT-PCR. TCRdb itself ran the multiplex PCR reads through MiXCR, one entry per CDR3 protein. This sample has 600,000 to 850,000 distinct CDR3 sequences; around 19% occur once, and the top ten carry 16%. Sequencing was done on a sample of blood. Receptor source: a woman between 50 and 59 years old with Graves' hyperthyroidism that later progressed to Graves' ophthalmopathy.

In its sample, this clonotype was seen a few times. The chain employs TRBV12-3 or TRBV12-4 and TRBJ1-3; D is undetermined. This CDR3 has 11 amino acids. With 3 bases removed from V and 10 bases from J, the gap between germline ends came to 7 bases. The CDR3 coding sequence is TGTGCCAGCAGTTTGGGCCGGACCATATATTTT. Protein product: CASSLGRTIYF.

The sample holds a few counts of this clonotype. The rearrangement uses TRBV19 and TRBJ2-1; maybe TRBD1 (5 bases). The ends were cut back, 3 bases at V and 6 bases at J, with 18 bases in the middle. CDR1 and CDR2 (germline): LNHDA, SQIVND (reference sequence). The CDR3 extends over 16 amino acids. DNA for the CDR3: TGTGCCAGTAGTATTCAAGGGCCTAGTAGGGGCAATGAGCAGTTCTTC. Protein sequence: CASSIQGPSRGNEQFF.

In this sample, this clonotype turned up a few times. It may be a read error: a sequence one base away is much more abundant. The chain employs TRBV2 and TRBJ2-2; perhaps TRBD1 as D (6 bases). Trimming took off 3 bases at V and 3 bases at J, with 14 bases between the two ends. Germline-derived CDR1 and CDR2 are SNHLY and FYNNEI. The CDR3 consists of 16 residues. In DNA, the CDR3 is TGTGCCAGCAGTGAGGCTGGACAGCCGGACACCGGGGAGCTGTTTTTT. Translation: CASSEAGQPDTGELFF.

The V and J genes are TRBV5-1 and TRBJ2-7; no clear D. Germline assignment: CDR1 SGHRS and CDR2 YFSETQ. Trimming removed 4 bases from V and 4 bases from J, with 9 bases in between. The CDR3 has 12 amino acids. The CDR3 loop is CASSPDEYEQYF. The CDR3 bases are TGCGCCAGCAGCCCTGACGAATACGAGCAGTACTTC.

Ten or more counts support this clonotype. This chain joins TRBV11-2 and TRBJ2-5; no clear D. Germline CDR1 reads SGHAT; CDR2 reads FQNNGV. V was clipped by 1 base and J by 0 bases, with 6 bases between them. The CDR3 is made up of 14 amino acids. As DNA, the CDR3 is TGTGCCAGCAGCTTAGGGTACAACCAAGAGACCCAGTACTTC. Amino acids: CASSLGYNQETQYF.

The CDR3 sequence: CAISELGGGETQYF. The CDR3 coding sequence is TGTGCCATCAGTGAACTAGGGGGTGGGGAGACCCAGTACTTC. The chain joins TRBV10-3 to TRBJ2-5, with a weak D call TRBD1 (6 bases). Trimming took 3 bases from V and 5 from J, leaving 13 bases between them. Per the germline V gene, CDR1 is ENHRY and CDR2 is SYGVKD. CDR3 length: 14 residues.

This clonotype showed up just a few times. Written as DNA, the CDR3 is TGTGCCAGCAGCGTAGGAGACTATGGCGGGGAGCTGTTTTTT. Its protein product is CASSVGDYGGELFF. The chain combines TRBV9 with TRBJ2-2; D possibly corresponds to TRBD2 (5 bases). The length of the CDR3 is 14 residues. Germline V lookup: CDR1 SGDLS, CDR2 YYNGEE. V lost 0 bases, J lost 7 bases, and 10 bases lay in between.

This chain links TRBV14 with TRBJ1-6, with unresolved D. The germline CDR1 and CDR2 sequences are SGHDN and FVKESK. The CDR3 consists of 15 residues. V lost 4 bases and J lost 8, with 15 bases in between. CDR3 DNA sequence: TGTGCCAGCAGCCGAGGACTGACGGTGGATTCACCCCTCCACTTT. Translated: CASSRGLTVDSPLHF.

This clonotype was seen many times. J is TRBJ2-7 and V is TRBV11-2; 10 bases are shared with TRBD1. The CDR3 is 15 amino acids. The V gene end was trimmed by 5 bases and the J gene end by 5 bases; junction bases not matched to a gene: 9. The germline V gene encodes CDR1 SGHAT and CDR2 FQNNGV. The CDR3 loop is CASSTAGTGAHEQYF. The CDR3 DNA follows: TGTGCCAGCAGCACTGCCGGGACAGGGGCCCACGAGCAGTACTTC.

This clonotype was counted between two and nine times. The chain joins TRBV7-9 to TRBJ2-7; 8 bases agree with TRBD2. V lost 2 bases and J lost 5; bases outside the gene matches: 8. CDR1 is SEHNR, CDR2 FQNEAQ, per germline (reference sequence). The CDR3 loop spans 15 amino acids. In DNA form, the CDR3 reads TGTGCCAGCAGCTTACTGGCGGGGGGAAGGGACGAGCAGTACTTC. Protein product: CASSLLAGGRDEQYF.

Notes on this clonotype: With a much larger clone just one base away, this may be a read error. The CDR3 bases are TGTGCCAGCAGCTCATCCCTCTATGGCTACACCTTC. Its protein product is CASSSSLYGYTF. This sequence joins TRBV7-2 and TRBJ1-2, with D unclear. Deletions cut 4 bases from V and 4 bases from J, with 7 bases between. CDR3 length: 12 residues. Germline V gene lookup returns CDR1 SGHTA and CDR2 FQGNSA.

This clonotype showed up many times. The CDR3 DNA reads as TGCGCCAGCAGCCTCTCGGGACGACGCACAGATACGCAGTATTTT. Translating gives CASSLSGRRTDTQYF. The V gene is TRBV5-1, the J gene TRBJ2-3; D may correspond to TRBD1 or TRBD2 (5 bases each). Trimming left V 4 bases short and J 1 base short, with 13 bases between. The CDR3 runs to 15 residues. CDR1 is SGHRS, CDR2 YFSETQ, per germline.

The chain recombines TRBV7-9 with TRBJ2-1; TRBD1 might be the D (5 bases). With 7 bases removed from V and 5 bases from J, the gap between germline ends came to 18 bases. CDR3 length equals 15 residues. The germline V gene has CDR1 SEHNR and CDR2 FQNEAQ (reference sequence). The CDR3 sequence is CASTDTRKRDNEQFF. The CDR3 DNA reads TGTGCCAGCACGGACACCCGCAAAAGGGACAATGAGCAGTTCTTC. The variable domain in full, with the rest retrieved from reference TRBV7-9 and TRBJ2-1, is DTGVSQNPRHKITKRGQNVTFRCDPISEHNRLYWYRQTLGQGPEFLTYFQNEAQLEKSRLLSDRFSAERPKGSFSTLEIQRTEQGDSAMYLCASTDTRKRDNEQFFGPGTRLTVL.

The sample holds a few counts of this clonotype. This chain links TRBV7-9 with TRBJ2-4; D perhaps matches TRBD2 (7 bases). With 3 bases removed from V and 8 bases from J, the gap between germline ends came to 14 bases. Germline V CDR1 and CDR2: SEHNR, FQNEAQ (reference sequence). The CDR3 loop spans 14 amino acids. CDR3 DNA sequence: TGTGCCAGCAGCTTGGGGGGGGCGACGGACATTCAGTACTTC. It specifies CASSLGGATDIQYF.

This clonotype was counted a few times. Likely a read error: the CDR3 ends without its conserved phenylalanine or tryptophan. The chain has TRBV6-1 and TRBJ1-1; tentatively, D is TRBD1 (5 bases). Germline CDR1 reads MNHNS; CDR2 reads SASEGT. The CDR3 loop spans 17 amino acids. V lost 1 base and J lost 5, with 20 bases in between. The CDR3 protein is CASSEVLGRGGRTEAFL. The CDR3 DNA is TGTGCCAGCAGTGAAGTTTTGGGACGTGGGGGTCGGACTGAAGCTTTCCTT.

This clonotype was seen ten or more times. The V gene is TRBV5-1, the J gene TRBJ2-3; D remains unclear. CDR3 length: 15 amino acids. CDR1 is SGHRS and CDR2 is YFSETQ in the germline V gene. The V gene lost 0 bases and the J gene lost 2 bases, with 10 bases spanning the gap. The CDR3 region has the DNA TGCGCCAGCAGCTTGGCCGAATATGACACAGATACGCAGTATTTT. As protein: CASSLAEYDTDTQYF.

This clonotype was counted between two and nine times. This chain uses TRBV2 with TRBJ2-1; 10 nucleotides match TRBD1. Germline V gene sequence: CDR1 SNHLY, CDR2 FYNNEI. The CDR3 is 15 residues long. Trimming at V came to 3 bases and at J to 2 bases, leaving 1 base not matched to a gene. The CDR3 here is CASSEGQGPYNEQFF. The CDR3 nucleotides are TGTGCCAGCAGTGAGGGACAGGGGCCCTACAATGAGCAGTTCTTC.

Concerning this clonotype: Just one base apart from a much larger clone, this may be a read error. The chain recombines TRBV5-1 with TRBJ1-4; TRBD1 matches at 8 bases. Losses at the gene ends were 4 bases for V and 6 bases for J; bases not matched to a gene: 11. Germline lookup yields CDR1 SGHRS and CDR2 YFSETQ. This CDR3 region has 16 residues. This CDR3 is CASSGLSGTGYEKLFF. In DNA form, the CDR3 reads TGCGCCAGCAGCGGGCTATCCGGGACAGGCTATGAAAAACTGTTTTTT.